Below, 27 T cell receptor beta chains from the same sample are listed, as sequenced in a study of vaccination effects on CD4 cells after COVID-19. Before any sequencing was done, the ViraFEST assay used viral peptide pools to expand antigen-specific CD4+ T cells. CD4+ T cells were isolated after 10 days of culture. The participants, recipients of two vaccine doses, got either BNT162b2 or mRNA-1273. Their recognized antigens are unknown. Measured with immunoSEQ multiplex PCR; TCRdb has only the in-frame clones, and not every one. The profile shows some 23,000 clones, 76% of them singletons. Specimen: CD4+ T cells from PBMCs cultured with HCoV-229E spike peptides, collected after COVID-19 vaccination. The source of these receptors is a human donor who received a COVID-19 vaccine.

The CDR3 sequence: CASSQALGTASNQPQHF. DNA for the CDR3: TGTGCCAGCAGCCAAGCCCTGGGGACAGCTAGCAATCAGCCCCAGCATTTT. V is TRBV3-1 (or the pseudogene TRBV3-2) and J is TRBJ1-5; 7 positions match TRBD1. From germline, CDR1 is LGHDT and CDR2 YNNKEL (reference sequence). V shed 1 base and J 0 bases; nucleotides not matched to a gene: 6. This CDR3 comprises 17 residues.

This clone was picked up a small number of times. As DNA, the CDR3 is TGCGCCAGCAGCCAGGCGGGACTAGCGGGAGTGTATGAGCAGTTCTTC. Its protein product is CASSQAGLAGVYEQFF. The chain has TRBV4-1 and TRBJ2-1; TRBD2 aligns across 14 bases. Trimming took 3 bases from V and 8 from J; bases not matched to a gene: 6. The CDR3 contains 16 residues. The germline V gene encodes CDR1 MGHRA and CDR2 YSYEKL.

The chain combines TRBV25-1 with TRBJ2-1, with D perhaps TRBD1 (6 bases). Germline V lookup: CDR1 MGHDK, CDR2 SYGVNS. This CDR3 has 12 residues. The ends were cut back, 4 bases at V and 9 bases at J, with 10 bases in the middle. CDR3 DNA: TGTGCCAGCAGTGGCAGCAGGGGTGAGCAGTTCTTC. Encoded protein: CASSGSRGEQFF.

The chain is built from TRBV9 and TRBJ1-1, with D unclear. V gave up 2 bases and J gave up 6 bases, with 11 bases separating them. CDR3 length: 13 amino acids. Per the germline V gene, CDR1 is SGDLS and CDR2 is YYNGEE. The CDR3 coding sequence is TGTGCCAGCAGCGTGGGAGGGTGGGCTGAAGCTTTCTTT. Its protein product is CASSVGGWAEAFF. Drawing the rest from reference TRBV9 and TRBJ1-1, the complete variable domain is DSGVTQTPKHLITATGQRVTLRCSPRSGDLSVYWYQQSLDQGLQFLIQYYNGEERAKGNILERFSAQQFPDLHSELNLSSLELGDSALYFCASSVGGWAEAFFGQGTRLTVV.

The J gene is TRBJ1-3, the V gene TRBV6-5, with 8 bases fitting TRBD1. The germline V gene has CDR1 MNHEY and CDR2 SVGAGI. With V trimmed by 10 bases and J by 4 bases, 6 bases remained unmatched. The CDR3 loop spans 13 amino acids. The CDR3 DNA follows: TGTGCCACCATCCGGGACAGGGGAAACACCATATATTTT. Protein product: CATIRDRGNTIYF.

The rearrangement joins TRBV2 to TRBJ1-1; the D gene is possibly TRBD1 (6 bases). The V end lost 6 bases, the J end lost 8 bases, and 13 bases lay between the germline ends. The CDR3 is made up of 12 amino acids. Germline CDR1 SNHLY, CDR2 FYNNEI. CDR3 in amino acids: CASRGEDSEAFF. CDR3 nucleotide sequence: TGTGCCAGCAGGGGAGAGGACAGCGAAGCTTTCTTT.

V gene TRBV9 combines with J gene TRBJ1-3; weak D call: TRBD1 (6 bases). The germline V and J ends were trimmed by 0 bases and 4 bases, with 8 bases remaining between them. The CDR3 extends over 14 amino acids. The V gene's germline CDR1 is SGDLS and CDR2 YYNGEE. The CDR3 spells CASSVGTVGNTIYF. The CDR3 DNA is TGTGCCAGCAGCGTAGGGACAGTCGGAAACACCATATATTTT.

The gene calls are TRBV19 and TRBJ2-1; D might be TRBD2 (5 bases). The germline V and J ends were trimmed by 5 bases and 9 bases, with 20 bases remaining between them. Germline assignment: CDR1 LNHDA and CDR2 SQIVND (reference sequence). This CDR3 is 15 amino acids long. The CDR3 loop is CASSLPEPLEGEQFF. In nucleotides, the CDR3 is TGTGCCAGTAGTCTCCCGGAACCTCTAGAGGGTGAGCAGTTCTTC.

The chain is built from TRBV11-3 and TRBJ2-5, with D possibly matching TRBD1 (6 bases). Trimming pared 5 bases from V and 7 bases from J, leaving 14 bases between. Germline values: CDR1 SGHNT, CDR2 YENEEA. The CDR3 has 13 amino acids. Written as DNA, the CDR3 is TGTGCCAGCAGCAGAGGGGGACCGGGGACCCAGTACTTC. Amino acids: CASSRGGPGTQYF.

The V gene is TRBV27, the J gene TRBJ2-1; 7 positions agree with TRBD2. Per germline, CDR1 MNHEY and CDR2 SMNVEV (reference sequence). Trimming at V came to 3 bases and at J to 10 bases, leaving 9 bases not matched to a gene. The CDR3 is made up of 14 amino acids. CDR3 nucleotide sequence: TGTGCCAGCAGTTTGAGGACTGCCGGGGGGGAGCAGTTCTTC. This gives the protein CASSLRTAGGEQFF.

The rearrangement uses TRBV4-2 and TRBJ1-2; D call uncertain. The CDR3 has 14 amino acids. The V gene lost 1 base and the J gene lost 3 bases, with 9 bases spanning the gap. Germline CDR1 LGHNA, CDR2 YNFKEQ. The CDR3 sequence is CASSQGPLHYGYTF. DNA of the CDR3: TGTGCCAGCAGCCAAGGGCCTCTCCACTATGGCTACACCTTC.

This chain links TRBV7-2 with TRBJ1-6; 7 positions match TRBD1. With V trimmed by 5 bases and J by 13 bases, 20 bases remained unmatched. The germline V gene encodes CDR1 SGHTA and CDR2 FQGNSA. The CDR3 has 17 amino acids. The CDR3 coding sequence is TGTGCCAGCAGCCCCCTGAGCGGGTCAGGGGGTTCTGGTCCCCTCCACTTT. Residues: CASSPLSGSGGSGPLHF.

The rearrangement joins TRBV10-3 to TRBJ2-7; D call uncertain. The V gene's germline CDR1 is ENHRY and CDR2 SYGVKD. V gave up 7 bases and J gave up 6 bases, with 19 bases separating them. The CDR3 contains 14 residues. Here the CDR3 DNA reads TGTGCCATCACCTCGGACGGTTCTCCAGGCGAGCAGTACTTC. Translated: CAITSDGSPGEQYF.

This chain links TRBV3-1 (or the pseudogene TRBV3-2) with TRBJ2-1; 10 nucleotides line up with TRBD1. This CDR3 comprises 14 residues. Looked up from germline, CDR1 is LGHDT and CDR2 is YNNKEL (reference sequence). V trimming: 9 bases; J trimming: 7 bases; junction bases outside the gene matches: 9. CDR3 sequence: CASGVGQGRNEQFF. The CDR3 DNA is TGTGCCAGTGGAGTGGGACAGGGGAGGAATGAGCAGTTCTTC.

The chain uses TRBV27 and TRBJ2-2, with TRBD2 identical over 12 bases. The CDR3 extends over 17 amino acids. Germline CDR1 reads MNHEY; CDR2 reads SMNVEV (reference sequence). Trimming removed 5 bases from V and 4 bases from J; junction bases left unmatched: 8. This CDR3 is CASSLTSGSSGTGELFF. DNA for the CDR3: TGTGCCAGCAGTCTGACTAGCGGGAGTTCGGGCACCGGGGAGCTGTTTTTT.

The genes are TRBV5-1 and TRBJ1-3; the D is unclear. V lost 0 bases and J lost 0, with 4 bases in between. The V gene's germline CDR1 is SGHRS and CDR2 YFSETQ. The CDR3 is 14 amino acids. CDR3 nucleotides: TGCGCCAGCAGCTTGGACCTCTCTGGAAACACCATATATTTT. This codes for CASSLDLSGNTIYF.

This clone was seen a single time. The chain has TRBV1 and TRBJ1-5. TRBV1 is annotated as a pseudogene. The CDR3 sequence is 17 residues long. The CDR3 sequence is CTSSQEWGGRFNQPQHF. CDR3 coding DNA: TGCACCAGCAGCCAAGAGTGGGGAGGGAGGTTCAATCAGCCCCAGCATTTT.

The sample holds a few counts of this clone. The V gene is TRBV10-3, the J gene TRBJ2-2; D may be TRBD1 (5 bases). Germline CDR1 is ENHRY and CDR2 is SYGVKD. There are 12 residues in the CDR3. The germline V and J ends were trimmed by 8 bases and 5 bases, with 9 bases remaining between them. CDR3 amino acids: CAIGAGTGELFF. CDR3 DNA sequence: TGTGCCATCGGGGCAGGGACCGGGGAGCTGTTTTTT.

The V gene is TRBV10-1, the J gene TRBJ2-1, with 10 bases lining up with TRBD2. This CDR3 is 15 amino acids long. Unmatched junction bases numbered 3, after V lost 5 bases and J lost 2 bases. Germline CDR1 is WNHNN and CDR2 is SYGVQD (reference sequence). The CDR3 region has the DNA TGCGCCAGCAGTCTCAGCGGGAGGGCCTACAATGAGCAGTTCTTC. Amino acids: CASSLSGRAYNEQFF.

The CDR3 spells CASSDRANSPLHF. The CDR3 DNA sequence: TGTGCCAGCAGTGACCGAGCGAATTCACCCCTCCACTTT. This sequence joins TRBV6-4 and TRBJ1-6; no firm D call. The CDR3 runs to 13 residues. The V end lost 2 bases, the J end lost 7 bases, and 6 bases lay between the germline ends. Germline V gene data show CDR1 as MRHNA and CDR2 as SNTAGT.

In its sample, this clone was seen a few times. The J gene is TRBJ1-2, the V gene TRBV5-1; D not resolved. This CDR3 spans 15 amino acids. The germline V gene has CDR1 SGHRS and CDR2 YFSETQ. The ends were cut back, 0 bases at V and 1 base at J, with 10 bases in the middle. As DNA, the CDR3 is TGCGCCAGCAGCTTGGCCGAGACGGTTAACTATGGCTACACCTTC. Amino acid sequence: CASSLAETVNYGYTF.

The chain carries TRBV29-1 and TRBJ2-2, with D possibly TRBD1 on 5 matching bases. Germline CDR1 SQVTM, CDR2 ANQGSEA. This CDR3 contains 13 residues. Trimming shortened V by 3 bases and J by 7 bases, and 12 bases separated the two germline ends. CDR3: CSVEARAGGELFF. In DNA form, the CDR3 reads TGCAGCGTTGAGGCCAGGGCAGGCGGGGAGCTGTTTTTT.

The V gene is TRBV11-3, the J gene TRBJ2-3, with D possibly being TRBD1 or TRBD2 (5 bases each). This CDR3 spans 13 amino acids. Looked up from germline, CDR1 is SGHNT and CDR2 is YENEEA. V was pared by 0 bases and J by 6 bases, with 7 bases between. This CDR3 is CASSLDEGDTQYF. The CDR3 nucleotides read TGTGCCAGCAGCTTAGATGAGGGGGATACGCAGTATTTT.

The sample holds a few counts of this clone. The rearrangement links TRBV15 to TRBJ1-1; D is undetermined. Between the trimmed V and J ends, which lost 3 bases and 3 bases, there was a span of 14 bases. Germline CDR1 and CDR2: LNHNV and YYDKDF (reference sequence). CDR3 length: 15 residues. CDR3 region: CATSRMGLWDTEAFF. CDR3 coding DNA: TGTGCCACCAGCAGGATGGGTCTCTGGGACACTGAAGCTTTCTTT.

The V call is TRBV28, the J call TRBJ2-7, with TRBD2 as a possible D gene (5 bases). The V end lost 6 bases, the J end lost 6 bases, and 18 bases lay between the germline ends. The length of the CDR3 is 14 residues. Germline V lookup: CDR1 MDHEN, CDR2 SYDVKM. The CDR3 sequence: CASSLAGGESEQYF. The CDR3 DNA reads as TGTGCCAGCAGCCTAGCAGGAGGCGAGAGCGAGCAGTACTTC.

This chain uses TRBV14 with TRBJ1-6; D is uncertain. CDR1 SGHDN and CDR2 FVKESK come from the germline V gene. Trimming stripped 2 bases from V and 10 bases from J, with 9 bases between. The CDR3 is 13 residues long. CDR3 coding DNA: TGTGCCAGCAGCCAACAACAGCGATCACCCCTCCACTTT. Encoded protein: CASSQQQRSPLHF.

The J gene is TRBJ1-1, the V gene TRBV5-1; D is perhaps TRBD1 (5 bases). Trimming removed 4 bases from V and 4 bases from J, with 14 bases in between. The CDR3 extends over 14 amino acids. Germline CDR1 SGHRS, CDR2 YFSETQ. The CDR3 DNA follows: TGCGCCAGCAGCGGCGGGGGGGGAACCACTGAAGCTTTCTTT. Translation gives CASSGGGGTTEAFF.